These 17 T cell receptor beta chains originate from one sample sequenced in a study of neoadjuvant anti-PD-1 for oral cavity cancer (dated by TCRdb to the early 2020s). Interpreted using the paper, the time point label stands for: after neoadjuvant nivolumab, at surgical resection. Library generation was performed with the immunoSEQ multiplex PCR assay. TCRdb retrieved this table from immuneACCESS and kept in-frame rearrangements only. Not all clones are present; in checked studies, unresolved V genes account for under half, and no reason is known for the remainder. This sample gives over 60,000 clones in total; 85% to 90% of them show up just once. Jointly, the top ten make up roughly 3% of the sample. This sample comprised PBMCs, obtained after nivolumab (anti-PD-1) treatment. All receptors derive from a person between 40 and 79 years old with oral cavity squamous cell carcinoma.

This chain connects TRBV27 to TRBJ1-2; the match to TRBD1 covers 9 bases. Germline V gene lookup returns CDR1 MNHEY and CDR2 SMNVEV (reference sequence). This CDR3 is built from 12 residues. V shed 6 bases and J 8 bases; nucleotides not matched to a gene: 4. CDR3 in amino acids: CASSRTGVGYTF. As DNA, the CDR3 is TGTGCCAGCAGCCGGACAGGGGTGGGCTACACCTTC.

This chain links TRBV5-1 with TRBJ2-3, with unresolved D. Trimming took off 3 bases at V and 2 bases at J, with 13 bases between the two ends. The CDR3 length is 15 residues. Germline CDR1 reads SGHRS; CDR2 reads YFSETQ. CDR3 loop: CASSSQSGDTDTQYF. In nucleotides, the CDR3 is TGCGCCAGCAGCTCCCAGTCTGGAGACACAGATACGCAGTATTTT.

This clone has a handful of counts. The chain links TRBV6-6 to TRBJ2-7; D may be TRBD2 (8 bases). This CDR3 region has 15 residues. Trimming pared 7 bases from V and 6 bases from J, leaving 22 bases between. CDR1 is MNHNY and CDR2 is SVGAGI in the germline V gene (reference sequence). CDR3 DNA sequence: TGTGCCAGCACCCACGGGAGGGTAGGGGGCGCCGAGCAGTACTTC. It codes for CASTHGRVGGAEQYF.

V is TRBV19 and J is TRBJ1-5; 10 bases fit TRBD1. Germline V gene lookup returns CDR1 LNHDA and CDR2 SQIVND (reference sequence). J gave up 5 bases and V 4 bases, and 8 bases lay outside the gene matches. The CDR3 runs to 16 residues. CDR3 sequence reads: CASSRDGDRGYQPQHF. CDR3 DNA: TGTGCCAGTAGTAGAGACGGGGACAGGGGTTATCAGCCCCAGCATTTT.

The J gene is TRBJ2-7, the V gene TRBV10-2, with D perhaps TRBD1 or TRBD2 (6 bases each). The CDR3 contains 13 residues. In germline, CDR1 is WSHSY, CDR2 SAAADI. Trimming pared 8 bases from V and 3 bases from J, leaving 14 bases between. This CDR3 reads CASEPGAYYEQYF. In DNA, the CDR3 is TGCGCCAGCGAGCCGGGGGCCTACTACGAGCAGTACTTC.

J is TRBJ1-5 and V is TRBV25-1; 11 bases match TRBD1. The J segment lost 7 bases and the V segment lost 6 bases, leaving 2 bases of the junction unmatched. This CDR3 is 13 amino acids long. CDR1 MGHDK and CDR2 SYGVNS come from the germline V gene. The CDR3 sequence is CASRGQGDQPQHF. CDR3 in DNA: TGTGCCAGCAGGGGACAGGGGGACCAGCCCCAGCATTTT.

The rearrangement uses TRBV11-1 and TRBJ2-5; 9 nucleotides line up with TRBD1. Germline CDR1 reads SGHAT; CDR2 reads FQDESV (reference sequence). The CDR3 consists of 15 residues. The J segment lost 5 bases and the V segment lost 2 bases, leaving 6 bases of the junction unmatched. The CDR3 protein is CASSLSGTGSETQYF. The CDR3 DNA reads TGTGCCAGCAGCTTAAGCGGGACAGGGTCCGAGACCCAGTACTTC.

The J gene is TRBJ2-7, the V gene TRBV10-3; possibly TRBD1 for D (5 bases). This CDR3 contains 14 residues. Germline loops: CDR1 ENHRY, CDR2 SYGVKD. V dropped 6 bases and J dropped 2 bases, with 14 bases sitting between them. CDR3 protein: CAIRDTEVTYEQYF. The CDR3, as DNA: TGTGCCATCAGGGACACGGAAGTTACCTACGAGCAGTACTTC.

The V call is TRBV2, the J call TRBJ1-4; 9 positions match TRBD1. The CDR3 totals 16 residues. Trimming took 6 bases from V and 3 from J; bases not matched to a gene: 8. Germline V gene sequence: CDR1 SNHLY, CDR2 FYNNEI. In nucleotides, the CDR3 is TGTGCCAGCAGGCCCTACAGGGGGCTAGCTAATGAAAAACTGTTTTTT. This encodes CASRPYRGLANEKLFF.

The CDR3, as DNA: TGTGCCAGCACCTCGTCTAGCGGAAATTCCTACGAGCAGTACTTC. This translates into CASTSSSGNSYEQYF. The rearrangement uses TRBV28 and TRBJ2-7; 7 bases map to TRBD2. After removal of 7 bases from V and 1 base from J, the junction contained 10 bases not matched to a gene. Germline assignment: CDR1 MDHEN and CDR2 SYDVKM. CDR3 length: 15 amino acids.

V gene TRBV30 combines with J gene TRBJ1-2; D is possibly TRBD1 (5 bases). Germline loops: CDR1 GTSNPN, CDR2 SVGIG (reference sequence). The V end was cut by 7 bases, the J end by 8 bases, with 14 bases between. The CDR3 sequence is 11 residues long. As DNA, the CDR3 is TGTGCCTCCGGGCAGGGTGGCGGCTACACCTTC. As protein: CASGQGGGYTF.

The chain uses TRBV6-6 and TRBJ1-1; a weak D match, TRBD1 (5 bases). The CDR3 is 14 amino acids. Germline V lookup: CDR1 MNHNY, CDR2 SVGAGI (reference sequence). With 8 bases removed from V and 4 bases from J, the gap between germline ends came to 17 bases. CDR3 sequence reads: CASRLQERGTEAFF. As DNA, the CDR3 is TGTGCCAGCCGATTACAGGAGCGGGGCACTGAAGCTTTCTTT.

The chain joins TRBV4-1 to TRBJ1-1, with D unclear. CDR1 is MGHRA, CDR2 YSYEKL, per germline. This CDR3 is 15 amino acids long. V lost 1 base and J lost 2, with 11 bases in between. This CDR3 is CASSQGWTPNTEAFF. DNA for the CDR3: TGCGCCAGCAGCCAAGGGTGGACCCCCAACACTGAAGCTTTCTTT.

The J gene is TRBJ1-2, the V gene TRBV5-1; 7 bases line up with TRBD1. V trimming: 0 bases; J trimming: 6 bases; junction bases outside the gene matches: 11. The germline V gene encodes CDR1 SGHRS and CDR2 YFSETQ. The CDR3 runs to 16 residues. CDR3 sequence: CASSLADRVAFHGYTF. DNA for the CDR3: TGCGCCAGCAGCTTGGCCGACAGGGTGGCGTTCCATGGCTACACCTTC. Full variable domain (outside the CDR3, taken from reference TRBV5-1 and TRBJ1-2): KAGVTQTPRYLIKTRGQQVTLSCSPISGHRSVSWYQQTPGQGLQFLFEYFSETQRNKGNFPGRFSGRQFSNSRSEMNVSTLELGDSALYLCASSLADRVAFHGYTFGSGTRLTVV.

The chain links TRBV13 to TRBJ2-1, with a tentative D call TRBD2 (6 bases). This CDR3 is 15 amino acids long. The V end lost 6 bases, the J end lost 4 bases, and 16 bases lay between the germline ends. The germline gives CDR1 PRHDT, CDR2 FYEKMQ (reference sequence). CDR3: CASRPQRRGYNEQFF. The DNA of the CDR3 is TGTGCCAGCAGGCCCCAGAGGCGGGGTTACAATGAGCAGTTCTTC.

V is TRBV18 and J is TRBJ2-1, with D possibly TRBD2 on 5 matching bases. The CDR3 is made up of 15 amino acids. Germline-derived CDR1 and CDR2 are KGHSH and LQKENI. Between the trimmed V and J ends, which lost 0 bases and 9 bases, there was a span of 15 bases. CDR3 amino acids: CASSPPRVEGGEQFF. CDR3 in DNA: TGTGCCAGCTCACCACCGCGGGTCGAGGGTGGTGAGCAGTTCTTC.

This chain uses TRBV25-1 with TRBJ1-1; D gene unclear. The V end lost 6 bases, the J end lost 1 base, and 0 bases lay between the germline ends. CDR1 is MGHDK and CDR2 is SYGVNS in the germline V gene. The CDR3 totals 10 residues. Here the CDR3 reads CASRNTEAFF. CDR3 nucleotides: TGTGCCAGCAGGAACACTGAAGCTTTCTTT.